The 27 T cell receptor beta chains listed next were all sequenced from one sample in a study of T cell responses to AZD1222 COVID-19 vaccine. The protocol was immunoSEQ multiplex PCR, while the TCRdb copy is restricted to in-frame clones and leaves out a portion. The sample consists of 90,000 to 120,000 clones, roughly nine tenths of them appearing once. Sequences were derived from peripheral blood, sampled on day 0 of AZD1222 vaccination. The receptors shown here come from an adult in good health.

The count of this clone is one. The chain employs TRBV7-2 and TRBJ1-2, with 7 bases matching TRBD1. The CDR3 has 13 amino acids. Germline V gene lookup returns CDR1 SGHTA and CDR2 FQGNSA. Trimming removed 6 bases from V and 4 bases from J; junction bases left unmatched: 5. The CDR3 here is CASRTAGGYGYTF. In DNA form, the CDR3 reads TGTGCCAGCAGGACAGCAGGGGGCTATGGCTACACCTTC.

This sequence joins TRBV7-2 and TRBJ1-5, with D possibly being TRBD1 (6 bases). V lost 5 bases, J lost 4 bases, and 12 bases lay in between. This CDR3 is built from 14 residues. Germline assignment: CDR1 SGHTA and CDR2 FQGNSA. CDR3 nucleotide sequence: TGTGCCAGCAGCCCCAACCAGGGGAATCAGCCCCAGCATTTT. Encoded protein: CASSPNQGNQPQHF.

This clone was recorded once. V gene TRBV12-5 combines with J gene TRBJ2-7; 9 nucleotides match TRBD1. CDR1 LGHNT and CDR2 FRNRAP come from the germline V gene. With 8 bases clipped from V and 3 bases from J, the junction kept 8 bases outside the gene matches. The CDR3 spans 14 residues. The CDR3 DNA reads TGTGCTAGTCAATTCGGGACAGGGATCTACGAGCAGTACTTC. This encodes CASQFGTGIYEQYF.

The chain employs TRBV19 and TRBJ1-5; no firm D call. Germline-derived CDR1 and CDR2 are LNHDA and SQIVND (reference sequence). Trimming took 3 bases from V and 5 from J, leaving 11 bases between them. The CDR3 runs 14 residues. The CDR3 DNA sequence: TGTGCCAGTAGTATCCTTGAGGAGCATCAGCCCCAGCATTTT. Its protein is CASSILEEHQPQHF.

V gene TRBV18 combines with J gene TRBJ2-5, with no clear D. CDR1 KGHSH and CDR2 LQKENI come from the germline V gene. This CDR3 region has 15 residues. V was cut by 2 bases and J by 0 bases, with 10 bases left in between. The CDR3 DNA is TGTGCCAGCTCACCAAGCAGTGCGTACCAAGAGACCCAGTACTTC. Translation gives CASSPSSAYQETQYF.

V usage is TRBV19 and J usage is TRBJ2-7; tentatively, D is TRBD1 (5 bases). The CDR3 length is 14 residues. Trimming removed 5 bases at V and 9 bases at J, with 20 bases between. The germline CDR1 and CDR2 sequences are LNHDA and SQIVND (reference sequence). CDR3: CASSQPDKNKGQYF. The CDR3 region has the DNA TGTGCCAGTAGTCAACCGGACAAGAATAAAGGGCAGTACTTC. Full variable domain (outside the CDR3, taken from reference TRBV19 and TRBJ2-7): DGGITQSPKYLFRKEGQNVTLSCEQNLNHDAMYWYRQDPGQGLRLIYYSQIVNDFQKGDIAEGYSVSREKKESFPLTVTSAQKNPTAFYLCASSQPDKNKGQYFGPGTRLTVT.

The rearrangement joins TRBV7-9 to TRBJ1-3, with 9 bases lining up with TRBD1. The CDR3 contains 13 residues. The germline gives CDR1 SEHNR, CDR2 FQNEAQ (reference sequence). After removal of 11 bases from V and 2 bases from J, the junction contained 4 bases not matched to a gene. This CDR3 reads CAGRTGAGNTIYF. The CDR3 coding sequence is TGTGCCGGCCGGACAGGGGCTGGAAACACCATATATTTT.

This clone was picked up one time. The rearrangement uses TRBV10-3 and TRBJ2-3; possibly TRBD1 for D (8 bases). Germline values: CDR1 ENHRY, CDR2 SYGVKD. The CDR3 is made up of 14 amino acids. V was shortened by 7 bases and J by 5 bases, with 16 bases between the two germline ends. CDR3 coding DNA: TGTGCCATCACCAAGGACAGGGAGGGAGATACGCAGTATTTT. Its translation is CAITKDREGDTQYF.

CDR3 in DNA: TGTGCCAGCAGCCCGAGCGGACAGCTTTTTTCGGAGAGTTCACCCCTCCACTTT. It translates to CASSPSGQLFSESSPLHF. V is TRBV13 and J is TRBJ1-6, with a possible D match to TRBD1 (6 bases). Deletions cut 5 bases from V and 9 bases from J, with 26 bases between. Germline loops: CDR1 PRHDT, CDR2 FYEKMQ (reference sequence). The CDR3 totals 18 residues.

The rearrangement links TRBV9 to TRBJ2-7, with 13 bases aligning to TRBD2. The germline V gene encodes CDR1 SGDLS and CDR2 YYNGEE. With V trimmed by 0 bases and J by 2 bases, 2 bases remained unmatched. CDR3 length equals 16 residues. The CDR3 region is CASSVAGTSGTYEQYF. The CDR3 region has the DNA TGTGCCAGCAGCGTAGCCGGGACTAGCGGGACCTACGAGCAGTACTTC.

This chain joins TRBV19 and TRBJ2-5, with TRBD2 as a possible D gene (5 bases). The V and J ends lost 3 bases and 2 bases respectively, with 16 bases between them. CDR1 is LNHDA, CDR2 SQIVND, per germline (reference sequence). The CDR3 covers 16 residues. This CDR3 is CASSIGIGRGQETQYF. CDR3 nucleotide sequence: TGTGCCAGTAGTATTGGTATAGGGAGAGGACAAGAGACCCAGTACTTC.

The CDR3 coding sequence is TGTGCCAGCTCACCACGACCGGGACTAGCGGGAGAGACCCAGTACTTC. As protein: CASSPRPGLAGETQYF. The chain has TRBV18 and TRBJ2-5; 12 nucleotides agree with TRBD2. CDR1 and CDR2 from the germline V gene are KGHSH and LQKENI. V dropped 1 base and J dropped 4; count of bases not matched to a gene: 4. There are 16 residues in the CDR3.

The rearrangement uses TRBV18 and TRBJ2-2; the match to TRBD2 covers 7 bases. The CDR3 runs to 15 residues. Germline-derived CDR1 and CDR2 are KGHSH and LQKENI. Trimming cost V 3 bases and J 1 base; bases outside gene matches: 2. The CDR3 loop reads CASSPQRGNTGELFF. The CDR3 DNA reads TGTGCCAGCTCACCGCAGCGGGGGAACACCGGGGAGCTGTTTTTT.

The chain recombines TRBV5-5 with TRBJ2-7, with no clear D. The CDR3 sequence is 14 residues long. With 2 bases removed from V and 5 bases from J, the gap between germline ends came to 14 bases. Germline lookup yields CDR1 SGHKS and CDR2 YYEKEE (reference sequence). In DNA form, the CDR3 reads TGTGCCAGCAGCTTAGTAGAGGTCACCCACGAGCAGTACTTC. Protein: CASSLVEVTHEQYF.

CDR3 residues: CASSWHDTGELFF. CDR3 sequence (DNA): TGTGCCAGCAGTTGGCACGACACCGGGGAGCTGTTTTTT. The chain uses TRBV28 and TRBJ2-2; D is uncertain. Per the germline V gene, CDR1 is MDHEN and CDR2 is SYDVKM. The germline V and J ends were trimmed by 4 bases and 3 bases, with 6 bases remaining between them. The CDR3 runs 13 residues.

The chain is built from TRBV11-3 and TRBJ2-4; maybe TRBD1 (6 bases). This CDR3 has 17 residues. V was cut by 1 base and J by 0 bases, with 13 bases left in between. The germline V gene encodes CDR1 SGHNT and CDR2 YENEEA. The CDR3 reads CASSLGQGSSAKNIQYF. In DNA form, the CDR3 reads TGTGCCAGCAGCTTAGGGCAGGGGTCCTCAGCCAAAAACATTCAGTACTTC.

As concerns this clone: Germline is not matched at one junction end, which may reflect a read error. The chain combines TRBV7-7 with TRBJ2-6, with TRBD1 identical over 8 bases. CDR1 is SSHAT and CDR2 is FNYEAQ in the germline V gene (reference sequence). This CDR3 region has 17 residues. Here the CDR3 reads CASSPWTGISGANVLTF. For the CDR3, the DNA is TGTGCTAGCAGCCCCTGGACAGGGATCTCTGGGGCCAACGTCCTGACTTTC. The entire variable domain, with the rest obtained from reference TRBV7-7 and TRBJ2-6, is as follows: GAGVSQSPRYKVTKRGQDVTLRCDPISSHATLYWYQQALGQGPEFLTYFNYEAQPDKSGLPSDRFSAERPEGSISTLTIQRTEQRDSAMYRCASSPWTGISGANVLTFGAGSRLTVL.

This chain connects TRBV4-2 to TRBJ1-5; D gene unclear. Trimming left V 8 bases short and J 3 bases short, with 17 bases between. The CDR3 contains 15 residues. CDR1 is LGHNA and CDR2 is YNFKEQ in the germline V gene. The CDR3 spells CASSSQEGNNQPQHF. CDR3 sequence (DNA): TGTGCCAGCTCTTCTCAGGAGGGAAACAATCAGCCCCAGCATTTT.

This clone was counted only a few times. The CDR3 loop reads CASSPGTRSTEAFF. The CDR3 nucleotides are TGTGCCAGCAGCCCGGGGACCCGCAGCACTGAAGCTTTCTTT. The rearrangement links TRBV7-9 to TRBJ1-1, with TRBD1 as a possible D gene (5 bases). Per germline, CDR1 SEHNR and CDR2 FQNEAQ (reference sequence). V was clipped by 5 bases and J by 4 bases, with 14 bases between them. The CDR3 sequence is 14 residues long.

The chain is built from TRBV7-6 and TRBJ1-4; the D gene is possibly TRBD1 (6 bases). This CDR3 spans 16 amino acids. The germline V and J ends were trimmed by 1 base and 8 bases, with 17 bases remaining between them. Germline lookup yields CDR1 SGHVS and CDR2 FNYEAQ. CDR3 sequence (DNA): TGTGCCAGCAGCTTAGAGCGGGGGGCGACAAGGGAAAAACTGTTTTTT. Translating gives CASSLERGATREKLFF.

This chain connects TRBV30 to TRBJ2-2; 10 bases are a match to TRBD2. The CDR3 is 15 residues long. V lost 3 bases to trimming and J lost 4 bases; unmatched junction nucleotides: 5. The germline CDR1 and CDR2 sequences are GTSNPN and SVGIG (reference sequence). The CDR3 sequence: CAWRGLAGVTGELFF. The CDR3 DNA reads TGTGCCTGGAGGGGTCTAGCGGGAGTCACCGGGGAGCTGTTTTTT.

This clone was seen only once. V is TRBV30 and J is TRBJ1-3, with D uncertain. V was clipped by 5 bases and J by 4 bases, with 9 bases between them. The CDR3 is 12 residues long. Germline lookup yields CDR1 GTSNPN and CDR2 SVGIG (reference sequence). In DNA, the CDR3 is TGTGCCTGGGGCGCAGGAGGAAACACCATATATTTT. Protein: CAWGAGGNTIYF.

J is TRBJ2-5 and V is TRBV6-4; D is unresolved. Germline CDR1 MRHNA, CDR2 SNTAGT. The CDR3 has 14 amino acids. With 4 bases removed from V and 4 bases from J, the gap between germline ends came to 13 bases. CDR3 region: CASSVFTQVETQYF. The CDR3 DNA reads TGTGCCAGCAGTGTCTTTACCCAGGTAGAGACCCAGTACTTC.

J is TRBJ2-7 and V is TRBV18; unclear D gene. The CDR3 covers 16 residues. V lost 0 bases to trimming and J lost 0 bases, with 12 bases between them. Germline CDR1 KGHSH, CDR2 LQKENI. The CDR3 here is CASSPPNSLGSYEQYF. The CDR3 DNA follows: TGTGCCAGCTCACCACCAAACAGCCTTGGCTCCTACGAGCAGTACTTC.

The chain combines TRBV28 with TRBJ1-4, with TRBD1 as a possible D gene (5 bases). The ends were cut back, 7 bases at V and 0 bases at J, with 12 bases in the middle. Germline V lookup: CDR1 MDHEN, CDR2 SYDVKM. The CDR3 contains 15 residues. CDR3 region: CASTLGGATNEKLFF. The CDR3 region has the DNA TGTGCCAGCACCTTGGGGGGAGCAACTAATGAAAAACTGTTTTTT.

V and J are TRBV7-2 and TRBJ2-1, with a weak D call TRBD2 (5 bases). The CDR3 sequence is 15 residues long. Germline V gives CDR1 SGHTA, CDR2 FQGNSA. V lost 10 bases and J 1 base, leaving 17 bases between the germline ends. The CDR3 reads CATGRLPGSYNEQFF. As DNA, the CDR3 is TGTGCCACCGGACGCCTGCCGGGGTCCTACAATGAGCAGTTCTTC.

This rearrangement joins TRBV4-1 to TRBJ1-4; D remains ambiguous. Trimming cost V 5 bases and J 4 bases, with 11 bases left between them. This CDR3 is 14 amino acids long. CDR1 is MGHRA, CDR2 YSYEKL, per germline. CDR3 DNA: TGCGCCAGCAGCAAAGGGCCTGGTAATGAAAAACTGTTTTTT. It specifies CASSKGPGNEKLFF.